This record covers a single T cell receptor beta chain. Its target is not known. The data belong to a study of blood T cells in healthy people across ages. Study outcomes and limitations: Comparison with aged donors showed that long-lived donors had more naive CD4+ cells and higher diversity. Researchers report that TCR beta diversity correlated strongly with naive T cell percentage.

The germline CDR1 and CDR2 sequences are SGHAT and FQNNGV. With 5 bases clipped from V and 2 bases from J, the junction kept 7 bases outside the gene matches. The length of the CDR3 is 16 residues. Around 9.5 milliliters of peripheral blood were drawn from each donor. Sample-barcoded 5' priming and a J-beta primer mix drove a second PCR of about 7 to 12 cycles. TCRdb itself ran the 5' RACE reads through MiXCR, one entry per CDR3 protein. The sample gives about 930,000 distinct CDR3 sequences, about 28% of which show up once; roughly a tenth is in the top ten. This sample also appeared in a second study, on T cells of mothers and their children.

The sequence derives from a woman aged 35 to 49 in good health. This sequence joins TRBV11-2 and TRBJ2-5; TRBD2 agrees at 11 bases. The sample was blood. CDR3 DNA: TGTGCCAGCAGCGGAGGGGCTAGCGGGGGGCAAGAGACCCAGTACTTC. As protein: CASSGGASGGQETQYF.